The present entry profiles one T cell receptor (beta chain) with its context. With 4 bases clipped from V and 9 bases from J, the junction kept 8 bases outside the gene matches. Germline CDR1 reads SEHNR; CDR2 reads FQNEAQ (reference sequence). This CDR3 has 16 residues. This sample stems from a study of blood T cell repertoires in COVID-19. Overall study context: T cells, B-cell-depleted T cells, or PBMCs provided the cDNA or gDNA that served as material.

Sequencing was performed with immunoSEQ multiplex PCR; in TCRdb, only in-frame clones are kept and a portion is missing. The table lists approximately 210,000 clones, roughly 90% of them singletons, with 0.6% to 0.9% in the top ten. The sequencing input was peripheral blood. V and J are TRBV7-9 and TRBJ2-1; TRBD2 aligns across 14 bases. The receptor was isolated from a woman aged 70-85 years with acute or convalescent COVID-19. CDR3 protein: CASSSSGTSGRGEQFF. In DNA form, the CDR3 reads TGTGCCAGCAGCTCCTCCGGGACTAGCGGGAGAGGTGAGCAGTTCTTC.